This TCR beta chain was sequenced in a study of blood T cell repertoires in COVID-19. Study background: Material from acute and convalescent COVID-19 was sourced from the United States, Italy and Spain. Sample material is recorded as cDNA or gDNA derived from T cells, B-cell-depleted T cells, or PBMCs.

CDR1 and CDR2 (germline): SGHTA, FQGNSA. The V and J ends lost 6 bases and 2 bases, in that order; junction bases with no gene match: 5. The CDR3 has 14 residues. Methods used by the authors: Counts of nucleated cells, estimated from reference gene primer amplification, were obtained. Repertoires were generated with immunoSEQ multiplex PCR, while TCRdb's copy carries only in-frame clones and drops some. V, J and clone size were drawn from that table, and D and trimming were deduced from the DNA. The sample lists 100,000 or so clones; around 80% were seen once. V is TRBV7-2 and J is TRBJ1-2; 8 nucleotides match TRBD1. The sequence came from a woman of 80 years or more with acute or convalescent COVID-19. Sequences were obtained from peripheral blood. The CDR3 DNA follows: TGTGCCAGCAGTAGACAGGGGACCAACTATGGCTACACCTTC. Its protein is CASSRQGTNYGYTF.